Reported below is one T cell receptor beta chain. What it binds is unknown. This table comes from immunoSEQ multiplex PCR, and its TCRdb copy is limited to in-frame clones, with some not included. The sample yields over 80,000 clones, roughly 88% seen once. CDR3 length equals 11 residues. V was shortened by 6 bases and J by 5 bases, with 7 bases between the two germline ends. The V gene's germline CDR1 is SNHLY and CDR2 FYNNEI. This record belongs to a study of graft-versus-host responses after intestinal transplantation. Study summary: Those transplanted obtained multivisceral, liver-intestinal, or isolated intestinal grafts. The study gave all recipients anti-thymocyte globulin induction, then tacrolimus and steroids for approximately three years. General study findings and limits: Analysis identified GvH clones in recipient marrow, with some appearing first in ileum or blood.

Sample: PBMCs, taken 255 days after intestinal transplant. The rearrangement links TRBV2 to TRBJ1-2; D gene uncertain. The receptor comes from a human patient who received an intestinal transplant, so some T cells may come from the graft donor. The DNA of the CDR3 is TGTGCCAGCAGGCCGGAGTATGGCTACACCTTC. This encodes CASRPEYGYTF.